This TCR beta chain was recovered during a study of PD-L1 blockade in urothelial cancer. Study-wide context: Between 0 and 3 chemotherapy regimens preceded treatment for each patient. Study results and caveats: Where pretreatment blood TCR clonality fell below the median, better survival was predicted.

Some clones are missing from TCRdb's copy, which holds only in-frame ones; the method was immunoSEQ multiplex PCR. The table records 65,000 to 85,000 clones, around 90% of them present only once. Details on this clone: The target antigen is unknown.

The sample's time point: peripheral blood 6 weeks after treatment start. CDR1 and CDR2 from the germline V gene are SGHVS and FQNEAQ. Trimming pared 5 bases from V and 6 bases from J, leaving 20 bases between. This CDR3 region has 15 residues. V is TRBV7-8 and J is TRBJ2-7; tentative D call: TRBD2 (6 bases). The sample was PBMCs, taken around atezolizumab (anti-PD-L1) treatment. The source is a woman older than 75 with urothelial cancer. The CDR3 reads CASSPWGVGGLEQYF. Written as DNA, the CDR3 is TGTGCCAGCAGCCCCTGGGGGGTCGGGGGACTCGAGCAGTACTTC.